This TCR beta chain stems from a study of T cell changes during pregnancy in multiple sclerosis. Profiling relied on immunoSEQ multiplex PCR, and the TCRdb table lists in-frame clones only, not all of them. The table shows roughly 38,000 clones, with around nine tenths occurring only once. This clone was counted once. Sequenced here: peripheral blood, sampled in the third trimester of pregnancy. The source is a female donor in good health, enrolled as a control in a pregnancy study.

The CDR3 protein is CASRTGGNEQFF. The CDR3 region has the DNA TGTGCCAGTCGGACAGGTGGAAATGAGCAGTTCTTC. The chain has TRBV19 and TRBJ2-1, with 7 bases aligning to TRBD1. The germline V gene has CDR1 LNHDA and CDR2 SQIVND (reference sequence). Trimming at V came to 8 bases and at J to 7 bases, leaving 5 bases not matched to a gene. The CDR3 loop spans 12 amino acids.